This T cell receptor (beta chain) was documented in a study of cytomegalovirus exposure and HLA in healthy donors. In the study overall: Approximately 180 million T cells yielded more than 90 million unique TCR beta sequences in earlier analysis.

Use of 60 Vbeta and 13 Jbeta primers characterized the PCR. Clones were read by immunoSEQ multiplex PCR, and TCRdb kept only the in-frame ones, dropping some. The sample shows roughly 160,000 clones, approximately 71% of them seen only once. As regards this clone: Its antigen is as yet unknown.

Study-level findings and limits: The study had only CMV serostatus as immune exposure information.

Germline CDR1 MGHDK, CDR2 SYGVNS. This CDR3 region has 14 residues. The junction had 7 bases not matched to a gene; V was cut back by 3 bases and J by 6 bases. Healthy bone marrow donors supplied every sample. Sequencing was done on a sample of PBMCs. The genes are TRBV25-1 and TRBJ2-7; 8 bases fit TRBD1. This receptor was obtained from a girl aged 10-17 years in good health and CMV-seronegative. The CDR3 DNA is TGTGCCAGCAGTGATGGACAGGGTTGGAGCGAGCAGTACTTC. This translates into CASSDGQGWSEQYF.